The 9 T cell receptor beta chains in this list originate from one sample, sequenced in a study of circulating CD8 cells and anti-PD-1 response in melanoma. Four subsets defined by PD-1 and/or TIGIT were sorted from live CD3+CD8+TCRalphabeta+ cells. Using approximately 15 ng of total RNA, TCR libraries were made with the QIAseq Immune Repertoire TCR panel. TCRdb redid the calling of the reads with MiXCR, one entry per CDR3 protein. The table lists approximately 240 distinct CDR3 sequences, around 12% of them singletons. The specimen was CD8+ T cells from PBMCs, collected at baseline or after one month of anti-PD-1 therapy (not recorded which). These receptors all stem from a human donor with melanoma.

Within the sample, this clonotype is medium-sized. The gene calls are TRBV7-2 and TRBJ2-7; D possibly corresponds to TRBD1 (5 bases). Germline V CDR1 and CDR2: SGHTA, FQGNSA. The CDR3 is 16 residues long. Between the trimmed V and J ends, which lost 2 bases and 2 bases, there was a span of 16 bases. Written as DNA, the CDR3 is TGTGCCAGCAGCTTACCGAGAGGCAGGGCTGCCTACGAGCAGTACTTC. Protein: CASSLPRGRAAYEQYF.

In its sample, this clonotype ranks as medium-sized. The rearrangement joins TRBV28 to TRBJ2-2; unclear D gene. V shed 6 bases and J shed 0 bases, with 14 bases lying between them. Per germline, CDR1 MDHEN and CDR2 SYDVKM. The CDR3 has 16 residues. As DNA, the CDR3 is TGTGCCAGCAGCGCTTGGGCGGCCCCGAACACCGGGGAGCTGTTTTTT. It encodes CASSAWAAPNTGELFF. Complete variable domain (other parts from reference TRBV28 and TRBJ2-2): DVKVTQSSRYLVKRTGEKVFLECVQDMDHENMFWYRQDPGLGLRLIYFSYDVKMKEKGDIPEGYSVSREKKERFSLILESASTNQTSMYLCASSAWAAPNTGELFFGEGSRLTVL.

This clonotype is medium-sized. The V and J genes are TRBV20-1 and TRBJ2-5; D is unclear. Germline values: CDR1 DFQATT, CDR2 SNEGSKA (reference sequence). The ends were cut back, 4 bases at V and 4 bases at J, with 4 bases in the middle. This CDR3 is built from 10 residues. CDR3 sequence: CSAKRETQYF. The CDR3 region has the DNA TGCAGTGCTAAACGAGAGACCCAGTACTTC.

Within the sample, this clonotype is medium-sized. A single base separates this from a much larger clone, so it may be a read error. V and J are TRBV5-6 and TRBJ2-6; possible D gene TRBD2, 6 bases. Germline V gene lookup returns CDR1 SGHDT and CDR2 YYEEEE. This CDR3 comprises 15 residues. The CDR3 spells CANSLDYSGANVLTF. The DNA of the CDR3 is TGTGCCAACAGCTTGGACTACTCTGGGGCCAACGTCCTGACTTTC.

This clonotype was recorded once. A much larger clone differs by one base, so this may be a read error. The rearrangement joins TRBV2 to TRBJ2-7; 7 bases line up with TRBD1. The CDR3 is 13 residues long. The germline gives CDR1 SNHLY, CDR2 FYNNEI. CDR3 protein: CACSEGQAYEQYF. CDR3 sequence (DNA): TGTGCCTGCAGTGAAGGACAGGCCTACGAGCAGTACTTC.

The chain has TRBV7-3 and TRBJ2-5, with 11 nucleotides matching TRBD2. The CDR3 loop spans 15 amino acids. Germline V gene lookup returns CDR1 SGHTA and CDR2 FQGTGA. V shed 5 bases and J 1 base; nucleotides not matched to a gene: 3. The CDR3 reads CASSRLAGLQETQYF. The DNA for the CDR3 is TGTGCCAGCAGCCGACTAGCGGGGCTCCAAGAGACCCAGTACTTC.

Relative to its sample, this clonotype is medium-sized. The CDR3 DNA sequence: TGCAGTGCCCCCTGGACAGGGCACTCCTACGAGCAGTACTTC. Its protein product is CSAPWTGHSYEQYF. The genes are TRBV20-1 and TRBJ2-7, with 8 bases that match TRBD1. The CDR3 length is 14 residues. Trimming took 6 bases from V and 0 from J; bases not matched to a gene: 7. Germline V gene sequence: CDR1 DFQATT, CDR2 SNEGSKA (reference sequence).

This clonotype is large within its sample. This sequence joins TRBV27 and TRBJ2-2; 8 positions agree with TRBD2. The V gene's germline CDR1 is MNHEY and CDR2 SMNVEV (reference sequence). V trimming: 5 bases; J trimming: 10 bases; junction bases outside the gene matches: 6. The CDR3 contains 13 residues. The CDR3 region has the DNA TGTGCCAGCAGTCCGACTAGCGAGGCGGAGCTGTTTTTT. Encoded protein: CASSPTSEAELFF.

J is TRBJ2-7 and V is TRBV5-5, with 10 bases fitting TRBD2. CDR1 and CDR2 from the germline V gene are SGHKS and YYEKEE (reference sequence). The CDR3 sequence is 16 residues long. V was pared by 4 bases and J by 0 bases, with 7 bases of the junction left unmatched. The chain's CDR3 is CASSALLAGSSYEQYF. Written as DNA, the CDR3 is TGTGCCAGCAGCGCCTTACTAGCGGGAAGCTCCTACGAGCAGTACTTC.